This passage covers 2 T cell receptor beta chains from one sample sequenced in a study of blood T cell repertoires in COVID-19. Some clones are missing from TCRdb's copy, which holds only in-frame ones; the method was immunoSEQ multiplex PCR. The top ten clones hold about a third of a sample with tens of thousands of clones, about 83% of them seen once. The sample taken for sequencing was peripheral blood. Source of these receptors: a man in his sixties or seventies with acute or convalescent COVID-19.

This chain connects TRBV27 to TRBJ1-1; D gene ambiguous. CDR1 MNHEY and CDR2 SMNVEV come from the germline V gene (reference sequence). CDR3 length: 13 amino acids. Trimming took off 2 bases at V and 5 bases at J, with 9 bases between the two ends. CDR3 DNA sequence: TGTGCCAGCAGTTTAAAGAGGAATACTGAAGCTTTCTTT. Protein: CASSLKRNTEAFF.

This clone was counted once. The chain has TRBV5-4 and TRBJ2-2; possibly TRBD2 for D (5 bases). Germline assignment: CDR1 SGHNT and CDR2 YYREEE (reference sequence). This CDR3 has 16 residues. V lost 0 bases to trimming and J lost 0 bases, with 9 bases between them. The DNA for the CDR3 is TGTGCCAGCAGCTTGGTGGGCGGGTCGAACACCGGGGAGCTGTTTTTT. Its translation: CASSLVGGSNTGELFF.